This TCR beta chain was obtained from a study of cytomegalovirus exposure and HLA in healthy donors. General observations from the study: An assumption of roughly uniform sequencing depth across donors underlay the presence/absence analyses. Among the CMV-associated chains, a few were confirmed in vitro as specific for CMV antigens. When analyzed later, the rates of TCR association showed variation by HLA locus, with DRB1 the most and HLA-C the fewest. TCR beta V segments were, for the most part, productive about 87% or about 30% of the time in an earlier analysis.

It was with 60 Vbeta and 13 Jbeta primers that the PCR ran. Using immunoSEQ multiplex PCR, the repertoire was profiled, and TCRdb retains in-frame clones only, with some absent. The repertoire holds 110,000 to 150,000 clones, with roughly 77% as singletons. In regard to this clone: Its antigen is unknown.

The source is a young man in good health and CMV-seronegative. The material sequenced was PBMCs.

The CDR3 sequence: CSVEAGQGGQPQHF. CDR3 sequence (DNA): TGCAGCGTTGAAGCCGGGCAGGGCGGCCAGCCCCAGCATTTT. The gene calls are TRBV29-1 and TRBJ1-5; possibly TRBD1 for D (5 bases). Germline assignment: CDR1 SQVTM and CDR2 ANQGSEA. The CDR3 has 14 residues. V was shortened by 1 base and J by 7 bases, with 14 bases between the two germline ends.